Described below is a single T cell receptor (beta chain) sequence and its context. Per the study methods: Amplification of reference gene primers provided the estimated nucleated cell counts. Here immunoSEQ multiplex PCR was the method, and the copy in TCRdb shows in-frame clones only, minus some. V and J calls and clone size are as listed in that table; D and trimming were resolved from the DNA. Here the sample spans 100,000 to 150,000 clones, around 88% being singletons. Germline V gives CDR1 LGHDT, CDR2 YNNKEL (reference sequence). The V gene lost 2 bases and the J gene lost 1 base, with 6 bases spanning the gap. CDR3 size: 14 residues. This sample was included in a study of blood T cell repertoires in COVID-19. Study-wide context: Donors in the United States, Italy and Spain gave samples during acute or convalescent COVID-19. T cells, B-cell-depleted T cells, or PBMCs supplied cDNA or gDNA.

The chain joins TRBV3-1 (or the pseudogene TRBV3-2) to TRBJ2-4, with a weak D call TRBD1 (6 bases). Sequenced sample: peripheral blood. The sequence was collected from a man aged 50 or older with acute or convalescent COVID-19. CDR3 amino acids: CASSQQGAKNIQYF. In DNA, the CDR3 is TGTGCCAGCAGCCAACAGGGGGCCAAAAACATTCAGTACTTC.